This TCR beta chain was sequenced for a study of Graves' ophthalmopathy and Graves' hyperthyroidism. Amplified material comprised TCR beta CDR3 regions derived from RNA transcripts. The library came from an HTBI-primed first-round RT-PCR and a second-round multiplex PCR. From the multiplex PCR reads, TCRdb called clonotypes with MiXCR, one entry per CDR3 protein. The sample records about 590,000 distinct CDR3 sequences, roughly 40% being singletons. The clonotype comes from an adult man with Graves' hyperthyroidism. Sequences were obtained from peripheral blood or thyroid tissue (not recorded which).

The CDR3 nucleotides read TGTGCCAGCGACCTTGACGGGATTAACTATGGCTACACCTTC. This gives the protein CASDLDGINYGYTF. This chain connects TRBV11-2 to TRBJ1-2; no clear D. The CDR3 has 14 amino acids. CDR1 and CDR2 from the germline V gene are SGHAT and FQNNGV. The V end lost 8 bases, the J end lost 1 base, and 14 bases lay between the germline ends.